This TCR beta chain is drawn from a study of blood T cell repertoires in COVID-19. Generated by immunoSEQ multiplex PCR, the TCRdb table keeps only in-frame clones and is missing some. The sample contains about 270,000 clones, less than 90% of which appear only once. Recovery meant two consecutive negative NP/OP PCR tests, professional clearance, or resolved symptoms. V shed 0 bases, J shed 10 bases, and the junction held 4 bases outside the gene matches. From germline, CDR1 is SGHRS and CDR2 YFSETQ. This CDR3 comprises 14 residues. The chain links TRBV5-1 to TRBJ2-1; TRBD1 agrees at 10 bases. This clonotype originated in a woman between 45 and 60 years old who had recovered from COVID-19. The sample comprised PBMCs or T cells enriched from blood (not recorded which). The CDR3 protein is CASSLDGTGDEQFF. In DNA, the CDR3 is TGCGCCAGCAGCTTGGACGGGACAGGGGACGAGCAGTTCTTC.